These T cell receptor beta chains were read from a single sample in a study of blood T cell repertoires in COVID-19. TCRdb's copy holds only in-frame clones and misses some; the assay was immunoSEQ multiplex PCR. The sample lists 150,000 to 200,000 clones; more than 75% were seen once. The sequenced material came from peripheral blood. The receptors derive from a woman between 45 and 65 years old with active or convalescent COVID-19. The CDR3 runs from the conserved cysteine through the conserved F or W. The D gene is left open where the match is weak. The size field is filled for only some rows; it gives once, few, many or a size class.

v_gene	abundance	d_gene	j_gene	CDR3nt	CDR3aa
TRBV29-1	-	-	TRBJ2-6	TGCAGTGTCCTCGGGTTGGCCGGGGCCAACGTCCTGACTTTC	CSVLGLAGANVLTF
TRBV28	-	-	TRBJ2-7	TGTGCCAGCAGTTTTAGTACGAAGGAGCCCTCCTACGAGCAGTACTTC	CASSFSTKEPSYEQYF
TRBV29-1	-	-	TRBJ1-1	TGCAGCGGGCTCCTCAGGGGGAACACTGAAGCTTTCTTT	CSGLLRGNTEAFF
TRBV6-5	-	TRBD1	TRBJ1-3	TGTGCCAGCCGGACAGGTTCTGGAAACACCATATATTTT	CASRTGSGNTIYF
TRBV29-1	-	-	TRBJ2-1	TGCAGCGTTGAAGCCACAGGAGCCTCCTCCTACAATGAGCAGTTCTTC	CSVEATGASSYNEQFF
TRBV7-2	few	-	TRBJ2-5	TGTGCCAGCAGCTTAGCATCAGGGAGGTACCAAGAGACCCAGTACTTC	CASSLASGRYQETQYF
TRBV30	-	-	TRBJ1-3	TGTGCCTGGGGCAGACCGTTGACACTAGTCAGCTCTGGAAACACCATATATTTT	CAWGRPLTLVSSGNTIYF
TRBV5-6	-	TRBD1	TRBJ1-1	TGTGCCAGCAGCTTGACGGCAGGGGGAATGAACACTGAAGCTTTCTTT	CASSLTAGGMNTEAFF
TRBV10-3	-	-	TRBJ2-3	TGTGCCATCAGTGAGCCCAATACAGATACGCAGTATTTT	CAISEPNTDTQYF
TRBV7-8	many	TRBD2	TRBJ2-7	TGTGCCAGCAGCCCTCGGACTAGCGGGGAGTACGAGCAGTACTTC	CASSPRTSGEYEQYF
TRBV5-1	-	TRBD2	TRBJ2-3	TGCGCCAGCAGCGGGGGACTAGCGGGGACTTACACAGATACGCAGTATTTT	CASSGGLAGTYTDTQYF
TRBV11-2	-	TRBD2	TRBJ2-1	TGTGCCAGCAGCTGGACTAGCGGATACAATGAGCAGTTCTTC	CASSWTSGYNEQFF
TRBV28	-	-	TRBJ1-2	TGTGCCAGCAGTTTTCATTATGGCTACACCTTC	CASSFHYGYTF
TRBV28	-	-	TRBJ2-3	TGTGCCAGCAGCCCCAGGTTCGATACGCAGTATTTT	CASSPRFDTQYF
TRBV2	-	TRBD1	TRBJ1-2	TGTGCCAGCAGTGAAGTACAGGGGGCCGATGGCTACACCTTC	CASSEVQGADGYTF
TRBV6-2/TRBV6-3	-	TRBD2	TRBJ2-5	TGTGCCAGCAACCCGGGGGGGGATACGGAGACCCAGTACTTC	CASNPGGDTETQYF
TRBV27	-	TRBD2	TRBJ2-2	TGTGCCAGCAGTGGGGGACTAGCGGGAGGGACCGGGGAGCTGTTTTTT	CASSGGLAGGTGELFF
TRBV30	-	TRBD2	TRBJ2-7	TGTGCCTGGAGTGTAGGGGGACTAGCGGGTTACGAGCAGTACTTC	CAWSVGGLAGYEQYF